This TCR beta chain derives from a study of metastatic and nonmetastatic thyroid tumors. General study results and limits: Versus benign nodules, malignant thyroid tumors reportedly had significantly higher TCR beta diversity, in blood and tumor.

Study processing details: Variation in CDR3 across clinicopathological groups served as the basis for constructing a distant-metastasis classifier in papillary thyroid cancer. TCRdb re-clonotyped the PCR reads via MiXCR. The V and J calls reflect TCRdb's pipeline rather than the authors' work. The sample carries over 15,000 clones, 23% recorded once. Thyroid surgery was performed in patients who had received no treatment beforehand. As regards this clone: Its specificity is unknown.

The CDR3 runs to 14 residues. Germline CDR1 DFQATT, CDR2 SNEGSKA (reference sequence). V trimming: 8 bases; J trimming: 5 bases; junction bases outside the gene matches: 8. V is TRBV20-1 and J is TRBJ2-1, with 11 bases aligning to TRBD2. Sample: tumor tissue. This sequence originates from a female donor with papillary thyroid cancer or a benign thyroid nodule (not recorded which). Some clones in this sample may be carry-over from other donors' samples. The CDR3 spells CSSPRGLADNEQFF. CDR3 DNA sequence: TGCAGTTCGCCAAGGGGACTAGCGGACAATGAGCAGTTCTTC.